The present TCR beta chain was sequenced within a study of PD-1 blockade in classical Hodgkin lymphoma. As regards this clone: The antigen is not known.

Sequencing was performed with immunoSEQ multiplex PCR; in TCRdb, only in-frame clones are kept and a portion is missing. The table has 45,000 or so clones, roughly 88% seen once. CDR3 length: 14 residues. Germline V CDR1 and CDR2: MDHEN, SYDVKM. Trimming stripped 2 bases from V and 4 bases from J, with 9 bases between. Time point reported: newly diagnosed, previously untreated cHL patient sample. Researchers used newly diagnosed, untreated classical Hodgkin lymphoma PBMCs for comparison. General study findings and limits: The authors have not defined what causes the repertoire differences, possibly disease activity or prior therapy. Compared with healthy donors, newly diagnosed patients reportedly showed lower baseline TCR diversity.

The gene calls are TRBV28 and TRBJ1-3; D remains ambiguous. Specimen: peripheral blood mononuclear cells (PBMCs). This TCR was recovered from a human donor with classical Hodgkin lymphoma. CDR3 residues: CASSLETEGNTIYF. The DNA of the CDR3 is TGTGCCAGCAGTTTAGAGACGGAAGGAAACACCATATATTTT. Full variable domain (remainder filled in from reference TRBV28 and TRBJ1-3): DVKVTQSSRYLVKRTGEKVFLECVQDMDHENMFWYRQDPGLGLRLIYFSYDVKMKEKGDIPEGYSVSREKKERFSLILESASTNQTSMYLCASSLETEGNTIYFGEGSWLTVV.